The sequence of this T cell receptor beta chain was determined in a study of early T cells in non-severe SARS-CoV-2 infection (dated by TCRdb to the early 2020s). Regarding the research as a whole: Bulk RNA from unsorted whole blood was used for TCR sequencing, so alpha and beta chains could not be paired.

In its sample, this clonotype was seen a few times. It has no known antigen specificity. Base qualities were left out, and no much larger clone turns up one base away. What the study reported, not specific to this receptor: Matching against VDJdb was skewed toward anti-spike CD8 responses, likely underestimated virus-specific expansions, and missed private and CD4 specificities.

A case-control design nested within a healthcare worker cohort in London, UK, was used, with weekly nasopharyngeal swab PCR tests and blood sampling performed. Healthcare workers were enrolled in the week of the UK lockdown, from 23 to 31 March 2020, and were followed every week for up to roughly 16 weeks. The library relied on 5' RACE. For sequencing, a NextSeq 500 was employed. In the TCR library protocol, unique molecular identifiers were attached to individual cDNA molecules to correct for PCR bias and sequencing error. Both TCR alpha and beta chains were sequenced, and tight co-correlation was observed between alpha and beta sequence abundances in each sample. Per the source publication's procedure: Decombinator V4 was used to perform V gene, J gene and CDR3 annotation of TCR sequences. TCRs were defined as expanded if a significant change between any two time points was detected under a Poisson model with p below 0.0001. Abundances of TCRs were expressed as counts per million after normalisation to the total number of TCRs sequenced in each sample. MAIT TCRs were defined by TRAV1-2 paired with TRAJ12, TRAJ20 or TRAJ33, and iNKT TCRs by TRAV10 paired with TRAJ18. VDJdb, accessed on 1 November 2021, was searched for TCRs annotated for CMV, EBV and SARS-CoV-2, and TCRs annotated for more than one antigen were excluded. The public reads were quality trimmed at Q25 with fastp and then assembled into clones with MiXCR by TCRdb, keeping productive beta chains. One record per CDR3 amino acid sequence lists the most common genes and DNA. TCRdb's processing, not the authors' own work, is the source of the V and J calls. The sample data list roughly 40,000 distinct CDR3 sequences, and about 4.9% of these were observed just once. 4.5% to 6% of the sample rests with the top ten.

V and J are trimmed by 7 bases and 9 bases, and the gene matches miss 10 bases of the junction. CDR1 and CDR2 (SQVTM, ANQGSEA) derive from the germline V gene. Counted from cysteine to phenylalanine, this CDR3 has 13 amino acids. Of the read, only the CDR3 DNA is kept; its 39 bases are in frame from base 1. The clonotype was recovered from an adult who was a healthcare worker with PCR-confirmed SARS-CoV-2 infection or an uninfected control (not recorded which). What was sequenced was whole blood. Recombination joined TRBV29-1 with TRBJ2-4, and 9 junctional nucleotides match TRBD1. The CDR3 protein sequence reads: CSASGQGSGIQYF. In nucleotides, the sequence is TGCAGCGCGTCGGGACAGGGTTCGGGCATTCAGTACTTC.